Following are 32 T cell receptor beta chains from one sample sequenced in a study of blood T cell repertoires in COVID-19. Using immunoSEQ multiplex PCR, the repertoire was profiled, and TCRdb retains in-frame clones only, with some absent. The sample carries 35,000 to 50,000 clones, about 88% recorded once. The sample comprised peripheral blood. All receptors derive from a human donor in a cohort sampled during active COVID-19.

V is TRBV5-1 and J is TRBJ2-7; 7 positions match TRBD1. CDR1 is SGHRS, CDR2 YFSETQ, per germline. The V and J ends lost 4 bases and 7 bases, in that order; junction bases with no gene match: 14. The CDR3 length is 15 residues. CDR3 sequence: CASSPDRVYRYEQYF. DNA for the CDR3: TGCGCCAGCAGCCCCGACAGGGTCTATAGGTATGAGCAGTACTTC.

This rearrangement joins TRBV18 to TRBJ2-2; D is perhaps TRBD1 (5 bases). The CDR3 is made up of 15 amino acids. Germline CDR1 KGHSH, CDR2 LQKENI. The ends were cut back, 1 base at V and 4 bases at J, with 10 bases in the middle. The CDR3 loop is CASSPRAQGTGELFF. Written as DNA, the CDR3 is TGTGCCAGCTCACCACGGGCTCAGGGCACCGGGGAGCTGTTTTTT.

The V call is TRBV28, the J call TRBJ1-5, with 10 bases lining up with TRBD1. Germline CDR1 reads MDHEN; CDR2 reads SYDVKM. This CDR3 is 18 amino acids long. J was trimmed by 1 base and V by 6 bases; bases with no gene match: 12. DNA of the CDR3: TGTGCCAGCAGCCCCCCCTTGGACAGGGGGATAAGCAATCAGCCCCAGCATTTT. Translated: CASSPPLDRGISNQPQHF. Full variable domain (remainder filled in from reference TRBV28 and TRBJ1-5): DVKVTQSSRYLVKRTGEKVFLECVQDMDHENMFWYRQDPGLGLRLIYFSYDVKMKEKGDIPEGYSVSREKKERFSLILESASTNQTSMYLCASSPPLDRGISNQPQHFGDGTRLSIL.

J is TRBJ1-5 and V is TRBV21-1; the table's D gene call, TRBD1, was not cross checked with the DNA. TRBV21-1 is assigned pseudogene status. This CDR3 spans 15 amino acids. CDR3 nucleotides: TGTGCCAGACCTACAGGGGGCAAGTGCAATCAGCCCCAGCATTTT. Amino acids: CARPTGGKCNQPQHF.

This clone was counted once. V is TRBV19 and J is TRBJ1-2; no reliable D call. Germline V gene data show CDR1 as LNHDA and CDR2 as SQIVND (reference sequence). CDR3 size: 12 residues. V was shortened by 1 base and J by 8 bases, with 8 bases between the two germline ends. CDR3 DNA: TGTGCCAGTAGTATAGCGGGGTTCGGCTACACCTTC. It yields the protein CASSIAGFGYTF.

The chain uses TRBV7-6 and TRBJ1-3; 7 bases are shared with TRBD1. Germline values: CDR1 SGHVS, CDR2 FNYEAQ. Unmatched junction bases numbered 7, after V lost 5 bases and J lost 0 bases. This CDR3 has 16 residues. Written as DNA, the CDR3 is TGTGCCAGCAGCGAACAGGGGATTGTCTCTGGAAACACCATATATTTT. Translating it yields CASSEQGIVSGNTIYF.

This sequence joins TRBV7-6 and TRBJ2-1; 11 nucleotides line up with TRBD2. J gave up 2 bases and V 4 bases, and 7 bases lay outside the gene matches. In germline, CDR1 is SGHVS, CDR2 FNYEAQ. The CDR3 covers 17 residues. CDR3 coding DNA: TGTGCCAGCAGCTCGGGACTAGCGGCCAACACCTACAATGAGCAGTTCTTC. Amino acids: CASSSGLAANTYNEQFF.

This chain connects TRBV27 to TRBJ2-1; TRBD2 is a possible D gene (5 bases). The CDR3 sequence is 15 residues long. CDR1 and CDR2 from the germline V gene are MNHEY and SMNVEV (reference sequence). V was clipped by 1 base and J by 5 bases, with 12 bases between them. CDR3: CASSLFGVRDNEQFF. Here the CDR3 DNA reads TGTGCCAGCAGTTTATTCGGGGTTCGAGACAATGAGCAGTTCTTC.

The chain uses TRBV4-1 and TRBJ1-5; the D is unclear. Germline V gene lookup returns CDR1 MGHRA and CDR2 YSYEKL. The CDR3 has 16 residues. V gave up 4 bases and J gave up 6 bases, with 19 bases separating them. CDR3 DNA sequence: TGCGCCAGCAGCCGTCTTATCGGGGTAGTGAGTCAGCCCCAGCATTTT. Translating gives CASSRLIGVVSQPQHF.

Remarks on this clone: The junction and the germline gene differ at one end; a read error may be behind it. The V and J genes are TRBV7-7 and TRBJ1-4; weak D call: TRBD1 (5 bases). Germline CDR1 is SSHAT and CDR2 is FNYEAQ (reference sequence). The CDR3 has 13 amino acids. The CDR3 region has the DNA TGTGCTAGCAGCCCGAATAACGGGGGTGCGCTGTTTTTT. Translation: CASSPNNGGALFF. Based on the CDR3 plus reference TRBV7-7 and TRBJ1-4, the full variable domain is GAGVSQSPRYKVTKRGQDVTLRCDPISSHATLYWYQQALGQGPEFLTYFNYEAQPDKSGLPSDRFSAERPEGSISTLTIQRTEQRDSAMYRCASSPNNGGALFFGSGTQLSVL.

The CDR3 bases are TGTGCCAGCAGCCATAGCTCGGCGGGAGGGCCTAATACGCAGTATTTT. Translated: CASSHSSAGGPNTQYF. The chain combines TRBV7-8 with TRBJ2-3; 9 bases line up with TRBD2. The CDR3 sequence is 16 residues long. V lost 5 bases, J lost 7 bases, and 13 bases stayed unmatched. Germline V gene sequence: CDR1 SGHVS, CDR2 FQNEAQ.

In its sample, this clone was seen once. The rearrangement links TRBV6-1 to TRBJ2-1; 8 bases fit TRBD2. Germline assignment: CDR1 MNHNS and CDR2 SASEGT. J gave up 6 bases and V 2 bases, and 9 bases lay outside the gene matches. The CDR3 extends over 16 amino acids. CDR3 DNA: TGTGCCAGCAGTGAACCGAAACTAGCGGAGCGCAATGAGCAGTTCTTC. It yields the protein CASSEPKLAERNEQFF.

In this sample, this clone turned up once. The V and J genes are TRBV10-2 and TRBJ2-7, with TRBD2 matching 10 bases. Looked up from germline, CDR1 is WSHSY and CDR2 is SAAADI. With 8 bases clipped from V and 2 bases from J, the junction kept 3 bases outside the gene matches. CDR3 size: 13 residues. The CDR3 loop is CASPGTSAYEQYF. The CDR3 nucleotides read TGCGCCAGCCCCGGGACTAGCGCCTACGAGCAGTACTTC.

This sequence joins TRBV7-7 and TRBJ2-2, with D possibly matching TRBD1 (6 bases). Germline V gives CDR1 SSHAT, CDR2 FNYEAQ (reference sequence). With 5 bases removed from V and 6 bases from J, the gap between germline ends came to 13 bases. The CDR3 consists of 14 residues. The CDR3 region is CASSARAGAGELFF. In DNA form, the CDR3 reads TGTGCCAGCAGCGCGAGGGCAGGGGCCGGGGAGCTGTTTTTT.

The J gene is TRBJ2-7, the V gene TRBV19; 9 nucleotides agree with TRBD2. The germline gives CDR1 LNHDA, CDR2 SQIVND (reference sequence). V lost 1 base and J lost 4; bases outside the gene matches: 11. There are 17 residues in the CDR3. The CDR3 here is CASSIGIGLAGFYEQYF. CDR3 in DNA: TGTGCCAGTAGTATAGGGATTGGGCTAGCGGGATTTTACGAGCAGTACTTC.

This chain connects TRBV7-9 to TRBJ1-2, with a tentative D call TRBD1 (6 bases). CDR3 length: 15 amino acids. Trimming left V 7 bases short and J 5 bases short, with 20 bases between. Germline CDR1 reads SEHNR; CDR2 reads FQNEAQ (reference sequence). In nucleotides, the CDR3 is TGTGCCAGCATCCACTCGGCGGACAGCAGATATGGCTACACCTTC. Protein: CASIHSADSRYGYTF.

The chain couples TRBV15 to TRBJ2-3, with D uncertain. The CDR3 is 14 residues long. CDR1 is LNHNV, CDR2 YYDKDF, per germline (reference sequence). Deletions cut 5 bases from V and 0 bases from J, with 9 bases between. The CDR3 bases are TGTGCCACCAGCGACACCTTGAGCACAGATACGCAGTATTTT. It encodes CATSDTLSTDTQYF.

This chain links TRBV13 with TRBJ2-1; TRBD1 matches 11 bases. Trimming removed 5 bases from V and 4 bases from J; junction bases left unmatched: 4. Germline V CDR1 and CDR2: PRHDT, FYEKMQ (reference sequence). This CDR3 has 15 residues. This CDR3 is CASSVRDRGYNEQFF. The DNA of the CDR3 is TGTGCCAGCAGCGTCCGGGACAGGGGGTACAATGAGCAGTTCTTC. The entire variable domain, with the rest obtained from reference TRBV13 and TRBJ2-1, is as follows: AAGVIQSPRHLIKEKRETATLKCYPIPRHDTVYWYQQGPGQDPQFLISFYEKMQSDKGSIPDRFSAQQFSDYHSELNMSSLELGDSALYFCASSVRDRGYNEQFFGPGTRLTVL.

The V gene is TRBV28, the J gene TRBJ1-2, with D unresolved. Trimming removed 3 bases from V and 0 bases from J, with 5 bases in between. CDR1 is MDHEN and CDR2 is SYDVKM in the germline V gene. CDR3 length equals 13 residues. The CDR3 nucleotides read TGTGCCAGCAGTTTTCTATCTAACTATGGCTACACCTTC. Protein: CASSFLSNYGYTF.

The chain is built from TRBV7-9 and TRBJ1-1; D is possibly TRBD1 (5 bases). V lost 3 bases to trimming and J lost 5 bases, with 13 bases between them. The germline CDR1 and CDR2 sequences are SEHNR and FQNEAQ (reference sequence). CDR3 length: 14 amino acids. This CDR3 is CASSLETDRTEAFF. The CDR3 nucleotides are TGTGCCAGCAGCTTGGAGACCGACAGAACTGAAGCTTTCTTT.

The rearrangement joins TRBV4-2 to TRBJ2-7, with TRBD2 identical over 8 bases. Unmatched junction bases numbered 10, after V lost 6 bases and J lost 3 bases. This CDR3 region has 15 residues. Germline assignment: CDR1 LGHNA and CDR2 YNFKEQ. CDR3 loop: CASSPFPGLGYEQYF. The CDR3 DNA is TGTGCCAGCAGTCCCTTTCCGGGACTAGGCTACGAGCAGTACTTC.

J is TRBJ1-2 and V is TRBV5-6; maybe TRBD1 (6 bases). This CDR3 comprises 13 residues. Looked up from germline, CDR1 is SGHDT and CDR2 is YYEEEE. V was cut by 0 bases and J by 6 bases, with 9 bases left in between. CDR3 in DNA: TGTGCCAGCAGCTTGGACAGGGTTGATGGCTACACCTTC. Encoded protein: CASSLDRVDGYTF.

The V call is TRBV11-2, the J call TRBJ1-5, with TRBD1 matching over 7 bases. There are 14 residues in the CDR3. The V gene end was trimmed by 5 bases and the J gene end by 2 bases; junction bases not matched to a gene: 3. The germline CDR1 and CDR2 sequences are SGHAT and FQNNGV. The CDR3 protein is CASSGTGGNQPQHF. CDR3 DNA sequence: TGTGCCAGCAGCGGTACAGGGGGCAATCAGCCCCAGCATTTT. The complete variable domain, with remaining parts taken from reference TRBV11-2 and TRBJ1-5, reads EAGVAQSPRYKIIEKRQSVAFWCNPISGHATLYWYQQILGQGPKLLIQFQNNGVVDDSQLPKDRFSAERLKGVDSTLKIQPAKLEDSAVYLCASSGTGGNQPQHFGDGTRLSIL.

This chain connects TRBV30 to TRBJ1-1, with 12 bases matching TRBD1. Germline V gene sequence: CDR1 GTSNPN, CDR2 SVGIG (reference sequence). The CDR3 extends over 15 amino acids. Unmatched junction bases numbered 4, after V lost 0 bases and J lost 5 bases. The CDR3 bases are TGTGCCTGGAGTGTACGGGGACAGGGGGCGACTGAAGCTTTCTTT. It specifies CAWSVRGQGATEAFF. Full variable domain (missing parts from reference TRBV30 and TRBJ1-1): SQTIHQWPATLVQPVGSPLSLECTVEGTSNPNLYWYRQAAGRGLQLLFYSVGIGQISSEVPQNLSASRPQDRQFILSSKKLLLSDSGFYLCAWSVRGQGATEAFFGQGTRLTVV.

The chain joins TRBV4-1 to TRBJ2-7; 9 bases are shared with TRBD2. Losses at the gene ends were 0 bases for V and 2 bases for J; bases not matched to a gene: 2. The CDR3 sequence is 15 residues long. The germline CDR1 and CDR2 sequences are MGHRA and YSYEKL. The CDR3 region is CASSQDLAGPYEQYF. CDR3 bases: TGCGCCAGCAGCCAAGACCTAGCGGGACCCTACGAGCAGTACTTC.

This clone was detected a few times. This chain joins TRBV30 and TRBJ1-5; weak D call: TRBD1 (6 bases). CDR3 length equals 13 residues. V dropped 1 base and J dropped 5 bases, with 9 bases sitting between them. Germline loops: CDR1 GTSNPN, CDR2 SVGIG (reference sequence). Here the CDR3 DNA reads TGTGCCTGGAGTGACAGGGCGCATCAGCCCCAGCATTTT. It translates to CAWSDRAHQPQHF.

This rearrangement joins TRBV7-3 to TRBJ2-1, with TRBD2 matching over 7 bases. Germline V lookup: CDR1 SGHTA, CDR2 FQGTGA. The V and J ends lost 2 bases and 3 bases, in that order; junction bases with no gene match: 4. CDR3 length equals 15 residues. CDR3: CASSLSLADYNEQFF. CDR3 DNA sequence: TGTGCCAGCAGCTTATCGCTAGCGGACTACAATGAGCAGTTCTTC. The variable domain in full, with the rest retrieved from reference TRBV7-3 and TRBJ2-1, is GAGVSQTPSNKVTEKGKYVELRCDPISGHTALYWYRQSLGQGPEFLIYFQGTGAADDSGLPNDRFFAVRPEGSVSTLKIQRTERGDSAVYLCASSLSLADYNEQFFGPGTRLTVL.

As DNA, the CDR3 is TGTGCCAGCAGTCTCCCGCGCGGGAGGGAATTGCGTATGAATGAGCAGTTCTTC. Protein product: CASSLPRGRELRMNEQFF. The chain links TRBV28 to TRBJ2-1; 9 nucleotides match TRBD2. The length of the CDR3 is 18 residues. V shed 5 bases and J 7 bases; nucleotides not matched to a gene: 18. Looked up from germline, CDR1 is MDHEN and CDR2 is SYDVKM.

The chain recombines TRBV15 with TRBJ2-7, with 8 nucleotides matching TRBD1. V lost 1 base to trimming and J lost 6 bases; unmatched junction nucleotides: 5. This CDR3 comprises 14 residues. Germline CDR1 is LNHNV and CDR2 is YYDKDF (reference sequence). The CDR3 loop reads CATSRGGQGPEQYF. DNA for the CDR3: TGTGCCACCAGCAGAGGCGGACAGGGTCCCGAGCAGTACTTC.

The chain joins TRBV19 to TRBJ1-1, with 8 bases identical to TRBD1. With V trimmed by 10 bases and J by 1 base, 14 bases remained unmatched. CDR1 LNHDA and CDR2 SQIVND come from the germline V gene (reference sequence). This CDR3 is 16 amino acids long. As DNA, the CDR3 is TGTGCCACCAAAGGCCGGGACAGGCGTTCGAACACTGAAGCTTTCTTT. Residues: CATKGRDRRSNTEAFF. Combining the CDR3 with reference TRBV19 and TRBJ1-1 gives the whole variable domain DGGITQSPKYLFRKEGQNVTLSCEQNLNHDAMYWYRQDPGQGLRLIYYSQIVNDFQKGDIAEGYSVSREKKESFPLTVTSAQKNPTAFYLCATKGRDRRSNTEAFFGQGTRLTVV.

This chain connects TRBV13 to TRBJ1-1; 7 bases agree with TRBD1. J gave up 0 bases and V 0 bases, and 4 bases lay outside the gene matches. The CDR3 contains 16 residues. Germline V gene sequence: CDR1 PRHDT, CDR2 FYEKMQ (reference sequence). The CDR3 here is CASSLGVTGVNTEAFF. The CDR3 DNA is TGTGCCAGCAGCTTAGGAGTAACAGGGGTGAACACTGAAGCTTTCTTT.

This clone was seen a few times. The V call is TRBV6-4, the J call TRBJ2-4, with D perhaps TRBD1 (7 bases). This CDR3 comprises 15 residues. Deletions cut 6 bases from V and 7 bases from J, with 19 bases between. The germline V gene encodes CDR1 MRHNA and CDR2 SNTAGT. For the CDR3, the DNA is TGTGCCAGCAGCGAAACGACAGGGACTTCGAACATTCAGTACTTC. This encodes CASSETTGTSNIQYF.